This record looks at one T cell receptor (beta chain) sequence and its context. This CDR3 is built from 13 residues. Per the germline V gene, CDR1 is MGHDK and CDR2 is SYGVNS. Deletions cut 1 base from V and 8 bases from J, with 11 bases between. Produced via immunoSEQ multiplex PCR; TCRdb's table is partial and in-frame only. This table has about 380,000 clones, 90% to 97% appearing once. The sample belongs to a study of shared clonotypes between healthy human individuals. The TCR was taken from a man aged 25-45 years in good health. J is TRBJ1-2 and V is TRBV25-1; D is undetermined. The sample was memory CD8+ T cells sorted from blood. Subset: CD45RO+ cells pooled with CCR7-negative TemRA cells. The CDR3, as DNA: TGTGCCAGCAGTGAATCGGTAGGGTTCGGCTACACCTTC. This codes for CASSESVGFGYTF.